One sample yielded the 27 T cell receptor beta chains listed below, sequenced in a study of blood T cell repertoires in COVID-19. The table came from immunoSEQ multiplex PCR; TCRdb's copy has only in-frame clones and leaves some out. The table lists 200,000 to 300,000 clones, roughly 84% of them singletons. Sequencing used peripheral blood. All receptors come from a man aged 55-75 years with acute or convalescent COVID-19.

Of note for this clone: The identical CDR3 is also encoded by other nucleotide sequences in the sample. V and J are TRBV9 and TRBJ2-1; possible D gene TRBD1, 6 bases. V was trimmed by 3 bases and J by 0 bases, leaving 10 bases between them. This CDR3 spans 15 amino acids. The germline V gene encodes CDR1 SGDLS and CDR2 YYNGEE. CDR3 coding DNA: TGTGCCAGCAGCGCCACAGGGCTCTCCTACAATGAGCAGTTCTTC. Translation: CASSATGLSYNEQFF.

The CDR3 DNA follows: TGTGCCAGCAGTGAGACGGGAGGCCCCCGCGAGCAGTACTTC. Translation gives CASSETGGPREQYF. This sequence joins TRBV2 and TRBJ2-7; TRBD2 agrees at 7 bases. The CDR3 runs 14 residues. Germline lookup yields CDR1 SNHLY and CDR2 FYNNEI. V lost 3 bases and J lost 6; bases outside the gene matches: 8.

Written as DNA, the CDR3 is TGTGCCAGCAGTTTATCGCCCCATAGTGAAAAACTGTTTTTT. Translation: CASSLSPHSEKLFF. The gene calls are TRBV27 and TRBJ1-4; D uncertain. Germline V gene lookup returns CDR1 MNHEY and CDR2 SMNVEV (reference sequence). This CDR3 contains 14 residues. The V and J ends lost 0 bases and 7 bases respectively, with 9 bases between them.

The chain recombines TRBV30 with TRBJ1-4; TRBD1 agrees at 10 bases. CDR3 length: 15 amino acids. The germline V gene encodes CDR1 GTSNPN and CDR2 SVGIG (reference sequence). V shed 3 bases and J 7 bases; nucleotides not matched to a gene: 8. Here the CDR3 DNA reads TGTGCCTGGAGCCGACAGGGGGCCCTAGGTGAAAAACTGTTTTTT. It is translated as CAWSRQGALGEKLFF.

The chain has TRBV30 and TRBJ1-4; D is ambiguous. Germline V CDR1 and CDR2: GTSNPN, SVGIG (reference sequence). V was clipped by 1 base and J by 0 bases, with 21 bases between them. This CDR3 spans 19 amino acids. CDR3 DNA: TGTGCCTGGAGTGCGACAAGAACACCAGCCACCTCAACTAATGAAAAACTGTTTTTT. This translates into CAWSATRTPATSTNEKLFF.

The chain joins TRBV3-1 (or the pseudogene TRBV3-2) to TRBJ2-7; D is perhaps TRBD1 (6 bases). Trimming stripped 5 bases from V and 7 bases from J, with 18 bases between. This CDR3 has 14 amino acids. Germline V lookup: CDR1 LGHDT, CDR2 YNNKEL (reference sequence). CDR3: CASSNRVSLREQYF. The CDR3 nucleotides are TGTGCCAGCAGCAACAGGGTATCTCTTCGGGAGCAGTACTTC.

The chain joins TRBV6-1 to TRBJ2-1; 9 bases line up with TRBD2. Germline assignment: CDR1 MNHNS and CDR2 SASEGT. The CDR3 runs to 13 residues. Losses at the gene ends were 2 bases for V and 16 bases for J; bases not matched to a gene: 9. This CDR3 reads CASSEPHKRGAFF. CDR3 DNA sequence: TGTGCCAGCAGTGAACCCCACAAGCGGGGGGCCTTCTTC.

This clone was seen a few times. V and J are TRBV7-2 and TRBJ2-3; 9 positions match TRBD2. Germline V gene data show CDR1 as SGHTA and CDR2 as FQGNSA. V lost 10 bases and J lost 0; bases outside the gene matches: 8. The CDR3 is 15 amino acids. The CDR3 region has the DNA TGTGCCACCAAAATAGCGGGGGCCAGCACAGATACGCAGTATTTT. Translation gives CATKIAGASTDTQYF.

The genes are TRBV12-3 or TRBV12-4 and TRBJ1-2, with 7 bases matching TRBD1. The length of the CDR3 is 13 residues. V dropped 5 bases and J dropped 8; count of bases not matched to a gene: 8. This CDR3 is CASSLQGHGGYTF. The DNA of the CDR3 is TGTGCCAGCAGTCTACAGGGGCACGGCGGCTACACCTTC.

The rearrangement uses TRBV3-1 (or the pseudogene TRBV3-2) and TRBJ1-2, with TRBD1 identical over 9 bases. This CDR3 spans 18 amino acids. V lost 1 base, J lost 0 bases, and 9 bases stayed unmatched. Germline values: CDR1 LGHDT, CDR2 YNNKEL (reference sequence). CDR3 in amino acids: CASSQVRTGAYANYGYTF. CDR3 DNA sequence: TGTGCCAGCAGCCAAGTCCGGACAGGGGCATACGCTAACTATGGCTACACCTTC.

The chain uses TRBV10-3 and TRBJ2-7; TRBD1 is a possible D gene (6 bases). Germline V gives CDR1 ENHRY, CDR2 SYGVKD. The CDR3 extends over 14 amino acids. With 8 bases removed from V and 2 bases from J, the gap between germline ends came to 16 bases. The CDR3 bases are TGTGCCATCGCCCAGACAGGTGTTACCTACGAGCAGTACTTC. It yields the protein CAIAQTGVTYEQYF.

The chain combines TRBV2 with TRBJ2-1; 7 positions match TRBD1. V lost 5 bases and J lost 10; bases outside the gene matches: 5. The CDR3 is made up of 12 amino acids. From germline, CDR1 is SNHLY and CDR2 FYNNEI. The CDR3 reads CASSPQGVEQFF. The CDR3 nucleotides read TGTGCCAGCAGTCCCCAGGGGGTGGAGCAGTTCTTC.

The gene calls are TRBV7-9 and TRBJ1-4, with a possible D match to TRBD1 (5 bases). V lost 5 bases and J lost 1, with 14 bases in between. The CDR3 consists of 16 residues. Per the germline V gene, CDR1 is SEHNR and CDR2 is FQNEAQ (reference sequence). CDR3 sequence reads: CASSPASGGTNEKLFF. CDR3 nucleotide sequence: TGTGCCAGCAGCCCCGCGTCGGGGGGAACTAATGAAAAACTGTTTTTT. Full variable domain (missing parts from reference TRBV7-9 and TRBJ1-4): DTGVSQNPRHKITKRGQNVTFRCDPISEHNRLYWYRQTLGQGPEFLTYFQNEAQLEKSRLLSDRFSAERPKGSFSTLEIQRTEQGDSAMYLCASSPASGGTNEKLFFGSGTQLSVL.

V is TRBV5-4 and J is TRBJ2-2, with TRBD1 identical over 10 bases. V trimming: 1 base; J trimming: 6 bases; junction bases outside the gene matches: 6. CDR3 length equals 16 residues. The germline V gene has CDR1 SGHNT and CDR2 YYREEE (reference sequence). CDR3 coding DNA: TGTGCCAGCAGCTTGATGGGACAGGGGAGTCCCGGGGAGCTGTTTTTT. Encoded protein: CASSLMGQGSPGELFF.

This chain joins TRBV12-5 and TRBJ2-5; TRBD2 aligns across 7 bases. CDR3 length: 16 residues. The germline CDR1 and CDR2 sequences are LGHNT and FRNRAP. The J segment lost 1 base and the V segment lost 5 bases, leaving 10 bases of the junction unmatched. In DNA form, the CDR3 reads TGTGCTAGTGGTCCCCTGGGCGGGGGTCCCCAAGAGACCCAGTACTTC. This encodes CASGPLGGGPQETQYF.

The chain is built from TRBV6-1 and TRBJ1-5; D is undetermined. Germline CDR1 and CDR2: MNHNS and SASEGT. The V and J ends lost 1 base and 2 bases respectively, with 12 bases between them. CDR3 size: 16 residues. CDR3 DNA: TGTGCCAGCAGTGAAGTACAGTCGGGAGGCAATCAGCCCCAGCATTTT. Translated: CASSEVQSGGNQPQHF.

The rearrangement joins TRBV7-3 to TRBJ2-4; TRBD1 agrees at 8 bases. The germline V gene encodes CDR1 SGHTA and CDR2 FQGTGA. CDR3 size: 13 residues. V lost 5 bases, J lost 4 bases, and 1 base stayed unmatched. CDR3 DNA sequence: TGTGCCAGCAGCACAGGGGGAAAAAACATTCAGTACTTC. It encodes CASSTGGKNIQYF.

The CDR3 spells CASSSEPLNYYEQYF. CDR3 in DNA: TGTGCCAGCAGCTCCGAGCCCCTAAACTATTACGAGCAGTACTTC. This rearrangement joins TRBV6-2 or TRBV6-3 to TRBJ2-7; D ambiguous. V gave up 6 bases and J gave up 4 bases, with 19 bases separating them. The germline V gene has CDR1 MNHEY and CDR2 SVGEGT. This CDR3 has 15 residues.

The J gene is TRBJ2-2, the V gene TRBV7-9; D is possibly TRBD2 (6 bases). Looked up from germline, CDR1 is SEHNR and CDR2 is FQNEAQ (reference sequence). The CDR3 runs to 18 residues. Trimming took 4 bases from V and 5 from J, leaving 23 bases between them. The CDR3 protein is CASSSPPSWGGGTGELFF. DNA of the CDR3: TGTGCCAGCAGCTCCCCCCCCAGTTGGGGCGGAGGGACCGGGGAGCTGTTTTTT.

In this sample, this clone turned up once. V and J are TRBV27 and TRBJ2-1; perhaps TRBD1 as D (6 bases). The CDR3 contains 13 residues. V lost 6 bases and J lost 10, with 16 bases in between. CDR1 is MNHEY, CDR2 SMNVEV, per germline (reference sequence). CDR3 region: CASRSGQRREQFF. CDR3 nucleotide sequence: TGTGCCAGCAGATCGGGACAACGCAGAGAGCAGTTCTTC.

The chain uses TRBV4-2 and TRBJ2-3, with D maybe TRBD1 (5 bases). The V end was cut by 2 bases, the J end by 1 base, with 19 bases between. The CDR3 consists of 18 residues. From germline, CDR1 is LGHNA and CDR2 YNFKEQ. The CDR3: CASSQIGRGHGGTDTQYF. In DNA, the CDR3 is TGTGCCAGCAGCCAAATAGGTAGGGGCCACGGTGGCACAGATACGCAGTATTTT.

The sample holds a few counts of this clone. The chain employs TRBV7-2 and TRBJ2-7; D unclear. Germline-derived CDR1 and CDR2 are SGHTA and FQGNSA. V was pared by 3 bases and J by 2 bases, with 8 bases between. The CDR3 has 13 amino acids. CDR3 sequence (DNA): TGTGCCAGCAGCTTTAGTGAGGCCTACGAGCAGTACTTC. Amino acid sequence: CASSFSEAYEQYF.

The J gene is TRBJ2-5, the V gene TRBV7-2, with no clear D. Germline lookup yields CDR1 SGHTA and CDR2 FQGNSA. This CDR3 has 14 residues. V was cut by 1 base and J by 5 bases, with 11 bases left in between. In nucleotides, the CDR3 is TGTGCCAGCAGCTTAGGGCAGGCTCGGGAGACCCAGTACTTC. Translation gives CASSLGQARETQYF.

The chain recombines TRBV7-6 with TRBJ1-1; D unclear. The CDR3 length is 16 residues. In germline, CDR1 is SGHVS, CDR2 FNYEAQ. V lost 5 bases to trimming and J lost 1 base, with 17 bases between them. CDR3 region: CASSPHPTEKNTEAFF. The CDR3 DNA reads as TGTGCCAGCAGCCCTCACCCCACAGAGAAGAACACTGAAGCTTTCTTT.

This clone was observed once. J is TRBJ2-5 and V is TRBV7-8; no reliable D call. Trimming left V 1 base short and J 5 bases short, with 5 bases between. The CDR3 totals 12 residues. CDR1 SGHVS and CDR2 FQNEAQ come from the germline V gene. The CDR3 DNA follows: TGTGCCAGCAGCTTAGTCGGGGAGACCCAGTACTTC. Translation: CASSLVGETQYF.

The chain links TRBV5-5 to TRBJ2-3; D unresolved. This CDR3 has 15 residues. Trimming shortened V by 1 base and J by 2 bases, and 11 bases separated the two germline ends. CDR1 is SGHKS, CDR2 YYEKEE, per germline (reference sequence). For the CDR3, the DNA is TGTGCCAGCAGCTTGCGCGTAACTTACACAGATACGCAGTATTTT. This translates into CASSLRVTYTDTQYF.

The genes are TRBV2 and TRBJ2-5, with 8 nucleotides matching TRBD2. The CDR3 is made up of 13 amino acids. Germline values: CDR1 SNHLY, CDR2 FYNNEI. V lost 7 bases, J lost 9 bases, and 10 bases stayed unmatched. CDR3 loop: CASTSTSAGPQYF. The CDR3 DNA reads TGTGCCAGCACTTCGACTAGCGCGGGGCCCCAGTACTTC.